The TCR beta chain under discussion was sequenced for a study of control samples from healthy donors and cancer patients. Only a few counts were recorded for this clone. Measured with immunoSEQ multiplex PCR; TCRdb has only the in-frame clones, and not every one. Of about 140,000 clones listed, 75% to 95% are singletons. Germline values: CDR1 LGHNA, CDR2 YSLEER. This CDR3 spans 14 amino acids. V lost 4 bases, J lost 1 base, and 4 bases stayed unmatched. What was sequenced was blood. The chain joins TRBV4-3 to TRBJ2-7; 7 bases are shared with TRBD1. This TCR was recovered from a man younger than 30 in good health. The CDR3 nucleotides read TGCGCCAGCAGCCGGGGACAGATTTCCTACGAGCAGTACTTC. Encoded protein: CASSRGQISYEQYF.